This T cell receptor (beta chain) stems from a study of glioma-infiltrating T cells after dendritic cell vaccination. Repertoires were generated with immunoSEQ multiplex PCR, while TCRdb's copy carries only in-frame clones and drops some. This table holds 70,000 to 95,000 clones, around 86% found once. Trimming removed 4 bases from V and 4 bases from J, with 9 bases in between. Per the germline V gene, CDR1 is SGHNT and CDR2 is YYREEE (reference sequence). The CDR3 consists of 12 residues. The time point here: after dendritic cell vaccination, including at tumor progression/relapse. The starting material was blood, obtained after dendritic cell vaccination. The chain joins TRBV5-4 to TRBJ2-7, with D uncertain. This TCR derives from a human donor with glioblastoma. The DNA for the CDR3 is TGTGCCAGCAGCGCCAGTTCTTACGAGCAGTACTTC. Its translation: CASSASSYEQYF. Looking up the rest from reference TRBV5-4 and TRBJ2-7 gives the full variable domain: ETGVTQSPTHLIKTRGQQVTLRCSSQSGHNTVSWYQQALGQGPQFIFQYYREEENGRGNFPPRFSGLQFPNYSSELNVNALELDDSALYLCASSASSYEQYFGPGTRLTVT.